This T cell receptor (beta chain) was observed in a study of regulatory T cells in long-lasting Graves disease. This CDR3 contains 12 residues. Germline CDR1 is MNHEY and CDR2 is SMNVEV (reference sequence). With 6 bases removed from V and 3 bases from J, the gap between germline ends came to 9 bases. Described time point: newly diagnosed GD, antithyroid drugs for less than 3 months. Preparation of the TCR library used RNA extracted from PBMCs. CDR3 regions were amplified by Arm-PCR using iRepertoire HTBI primers to build TCR beta libraries. TCRdb itself ran the multiplex PCR reads through MiXCR, one entry per CDR3 protein. The table shows some 400,000 distinct CDR3 sequences, with about 15% occurring only once. To note about this clonotype: Its antigen remains unknown.

The study, taken as a whole, reports: For persistent Graves' patients, TCR diversity was lower than for newly diagnosed ones. The study found TRBV28, TRBJ1-2 and TRBJ2-5 favored in persistent disease.

This sample was also put to use in a study of T cells in Graves' hyperthyroidism and ophthalmopathy. That investigation notes: Blood held most thyroid clonotypes expanded above 0.001 frequency.

This receptor was identified in a woman aged 30 to 39 with Graves disease. The chain combines TRBV27 with TRBJ2-7, with D unclear. Here the sequenced sample was peripheral blood mononuclear cells (PBMCs), taken at new diagnosis, from a patient treated with antithyroid drugs. CDR3 protein: CASRTPDYEQYF. The DNA for the CDR3 is TGTGCCAGCAGGACCCCCGACTACGAGCAGTACTTC.